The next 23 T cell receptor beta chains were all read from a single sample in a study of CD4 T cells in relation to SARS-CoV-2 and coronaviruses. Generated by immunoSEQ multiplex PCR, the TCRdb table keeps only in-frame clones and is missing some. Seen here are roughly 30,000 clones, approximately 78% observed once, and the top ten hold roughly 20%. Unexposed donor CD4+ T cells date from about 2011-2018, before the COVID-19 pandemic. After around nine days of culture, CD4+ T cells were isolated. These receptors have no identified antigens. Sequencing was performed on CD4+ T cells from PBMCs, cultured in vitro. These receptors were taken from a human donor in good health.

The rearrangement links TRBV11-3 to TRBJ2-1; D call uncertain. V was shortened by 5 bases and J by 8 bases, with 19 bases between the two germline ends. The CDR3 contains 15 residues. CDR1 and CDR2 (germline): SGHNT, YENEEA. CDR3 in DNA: TGTGCCAGCAGCCCCCGATCCCGGCTAGACGATGAGCAGTTCTTC. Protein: CASSPRSRLDDEQFF.

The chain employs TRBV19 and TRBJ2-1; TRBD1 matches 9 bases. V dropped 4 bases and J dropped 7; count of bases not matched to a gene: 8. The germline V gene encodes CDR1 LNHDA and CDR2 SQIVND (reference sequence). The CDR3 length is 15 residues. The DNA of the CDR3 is TGTGCCAGTAGTAGGCAGGGACAGGGTAGGAATGAGCAGTTCTTC. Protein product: CASSRQGQGRNEQFF.

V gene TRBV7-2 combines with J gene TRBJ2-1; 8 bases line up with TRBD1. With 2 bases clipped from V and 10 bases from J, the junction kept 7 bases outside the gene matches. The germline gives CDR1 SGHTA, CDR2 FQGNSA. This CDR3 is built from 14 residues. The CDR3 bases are TGTGCCAGCAGCTTATCGGACAGGGTCGGCGAGCAGTTCTTC. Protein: CASSLSDRVGEQFF. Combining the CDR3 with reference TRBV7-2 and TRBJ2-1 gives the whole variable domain GAGVSQSPSNKVTEKGKDVELRCDPISGHTALYWYRQSLGQGLEFLIYFQGNSAPDKSGLPSDRFSAERTGGSVSTLTIQRTQQEDSAVYLCASSLSDRVGEQFFGPGTRLTVL.

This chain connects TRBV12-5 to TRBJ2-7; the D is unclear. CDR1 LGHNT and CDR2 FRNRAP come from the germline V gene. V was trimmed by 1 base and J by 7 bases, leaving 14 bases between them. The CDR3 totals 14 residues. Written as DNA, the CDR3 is TGTGCTAGTGGTTTGGATCCTCCGCGACGGGAGCAGTACTTC. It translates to CASGLDPPRREQYF. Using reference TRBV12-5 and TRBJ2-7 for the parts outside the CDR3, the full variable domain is DARVTQTPRHKVTEMGQEVTMRCQPILGHNTVFWYRQTMMQGLELLAYFRNRAPLDDSGMPKDRFSAEMPDATLATLKIQPSEPRDSAVYFCASGLDPPRREQYFGPGTRLTVT.

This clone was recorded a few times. CDR3: CASSPTSVGGELFF. CDR3 DNA sequence: TGTGCCAGCAGCCCGACTAGCGTTGGCGGGGAGCTGTTTTTT. The chain is built from TRBV7-9 and TRBJ2-2; 8 bases agree with TRBD2. Unmatched junction bases numbered 6, after V lost 5 bases and J lost 7 bases. The CDR3 is 14 amino acids. The germline V gene has CDR1 SEHNR and CDR2 FQNEAQ (reference sequence).

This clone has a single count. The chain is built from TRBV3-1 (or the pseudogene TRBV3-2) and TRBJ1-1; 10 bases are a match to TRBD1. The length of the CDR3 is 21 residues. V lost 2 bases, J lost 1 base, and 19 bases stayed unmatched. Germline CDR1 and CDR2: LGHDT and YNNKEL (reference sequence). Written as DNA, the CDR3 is TGTGCCAGCAGCCAACCTTGGGGGGACAGGGGATCGGTTGGGGAGAACACTGAAGCTTTCTTT. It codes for CASSQPWGDRGSVGENTEAFF.

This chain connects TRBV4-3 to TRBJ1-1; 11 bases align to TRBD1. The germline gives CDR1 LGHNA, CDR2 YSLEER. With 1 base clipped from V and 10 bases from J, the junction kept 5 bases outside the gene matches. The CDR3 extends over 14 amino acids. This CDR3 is CASSQVDRGRLAFF. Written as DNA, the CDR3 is TGCGCCAGCAGCCAAGTGGACAGGGGGCGCTTAGCTTTCTTT.

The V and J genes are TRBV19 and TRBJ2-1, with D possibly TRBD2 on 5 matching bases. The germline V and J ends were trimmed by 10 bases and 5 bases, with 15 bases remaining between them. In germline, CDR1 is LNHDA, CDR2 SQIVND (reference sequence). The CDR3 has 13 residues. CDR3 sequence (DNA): TGTGCCACCGGACTGACGAGGAACAATGAGCAGTTCTTC. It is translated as CATGLTRNNEQFF. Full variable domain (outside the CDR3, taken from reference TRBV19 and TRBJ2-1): DGGITQSPKYLFRKEGQNVTLSCEQNLNHDAMYWYRQDPGQGLRLIYYSQIVNDFQKGDIAEGYSVSREKKESFPLTVTSAQKNPTAFYLCATGLTRNNEQFFGPGTRLTVL.

The DNA of the CDR3 is TGCGCCAGCAGTTATACAGGGACCGGGGAGCTGTTTTTT. This translates into CASSYTGTGELFF. The genes are TRBV5-1 and TRBJ2-2; D is possibly TRBD1 (6 bases). CDR3 size: 13 residues. The germline V gene encodes CDR1 SGHRS and CDR2 YFSETQ. The V end was cut by 5 bases, the J end by 5 bases, with 10 bases between.

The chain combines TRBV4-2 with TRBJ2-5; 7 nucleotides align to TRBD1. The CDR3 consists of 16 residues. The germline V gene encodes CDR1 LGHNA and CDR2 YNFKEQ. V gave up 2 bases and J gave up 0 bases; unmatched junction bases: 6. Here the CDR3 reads CASSQSTGMYQETQYF. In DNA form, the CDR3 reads TGTGCCAGCAGCCAATCGACAGGGATGTACCAAGAGACCCAGTACTTC.

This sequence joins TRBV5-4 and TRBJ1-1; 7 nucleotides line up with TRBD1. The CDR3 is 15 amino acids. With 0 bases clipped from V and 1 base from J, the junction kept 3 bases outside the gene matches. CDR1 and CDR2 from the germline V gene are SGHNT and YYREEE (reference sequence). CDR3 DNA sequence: TGTGCCAGCAGCTTGGATCAGGGGGGGAACACTGAAGCTTTCTTT. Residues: CASSLDQGGNTEAFF.

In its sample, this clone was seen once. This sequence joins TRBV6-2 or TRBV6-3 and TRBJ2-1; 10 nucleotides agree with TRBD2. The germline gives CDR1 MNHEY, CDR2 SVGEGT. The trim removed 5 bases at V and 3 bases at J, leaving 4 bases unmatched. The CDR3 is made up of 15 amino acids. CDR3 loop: CASSDRTSGYNEQFF. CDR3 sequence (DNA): TGTGCCAGCAGTGACCGGACTAGCGGCTACAATGAGCAGTTCTTC.

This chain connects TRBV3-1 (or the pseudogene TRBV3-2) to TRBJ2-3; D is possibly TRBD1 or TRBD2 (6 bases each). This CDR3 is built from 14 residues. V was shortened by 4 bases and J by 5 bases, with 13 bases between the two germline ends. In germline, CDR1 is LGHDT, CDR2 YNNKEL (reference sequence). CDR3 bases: TGTGCCAGCAGCCCCGGGGGCGGGGAAGATACGCAGTATTTT. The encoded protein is CASSPGGGEDTQYF.

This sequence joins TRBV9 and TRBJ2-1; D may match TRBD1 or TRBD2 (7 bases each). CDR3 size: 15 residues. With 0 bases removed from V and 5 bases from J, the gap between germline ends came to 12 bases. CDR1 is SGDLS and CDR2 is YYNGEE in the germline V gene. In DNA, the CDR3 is TGTGCCAGCAGCGTAGTCCAGGGGGGGCACAATGAGCAGTTCTTC. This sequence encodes CASSVVQGGHNEQFF.

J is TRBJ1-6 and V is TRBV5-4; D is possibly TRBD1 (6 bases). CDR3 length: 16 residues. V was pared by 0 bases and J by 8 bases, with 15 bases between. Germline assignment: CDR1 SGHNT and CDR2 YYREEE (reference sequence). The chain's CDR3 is CASSLGVSRGYSPLHF. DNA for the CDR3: TGTGCCAGCAGCTTGGGCGTAAGCAGGGGATATTCACCCCTCCACTTT.

The CDR3 DNA reads as TGTGCCAGCAGCTTAGCGGCAGGTTCCAACTATGGCTACACCTTC. Translated: CASSLAAGSNYGYTF. The chain uses TRBV7-2 and TRBJ1-2; D is ambiguous. The length of the CDR3 is 15 residues. CDR1 and CDR2 (germline): SGHTA, FQGNSA. Trimming shortened V by 0 bases and J by 2 bases, and 10 bases separated the two germline ends.

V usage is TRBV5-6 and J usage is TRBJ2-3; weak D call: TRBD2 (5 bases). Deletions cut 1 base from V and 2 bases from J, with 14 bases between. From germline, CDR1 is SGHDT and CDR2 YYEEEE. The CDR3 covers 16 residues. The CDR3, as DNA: TGTGCCAGCAGCTTGCGCGCGGGTGCGGACACAGATACGCAGTATTTT. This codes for CASSLRAGADTDTQYF.

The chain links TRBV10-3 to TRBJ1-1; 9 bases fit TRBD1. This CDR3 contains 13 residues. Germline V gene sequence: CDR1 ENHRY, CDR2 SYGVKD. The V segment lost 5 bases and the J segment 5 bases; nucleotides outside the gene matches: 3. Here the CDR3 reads CAISPGQGTEAFF. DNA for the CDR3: TGTGCCATCAGTCCGGGACAGGGAACTGAAGCTTTCTTT.

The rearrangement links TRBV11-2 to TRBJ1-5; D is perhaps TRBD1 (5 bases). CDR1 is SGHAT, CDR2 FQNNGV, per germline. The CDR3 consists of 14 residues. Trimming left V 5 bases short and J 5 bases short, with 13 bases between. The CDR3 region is CASSRIGTHQPQHF. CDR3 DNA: TGTGCCAGCAGCCGAATCGGGACTCATCAGCCCCAGCATTTT.

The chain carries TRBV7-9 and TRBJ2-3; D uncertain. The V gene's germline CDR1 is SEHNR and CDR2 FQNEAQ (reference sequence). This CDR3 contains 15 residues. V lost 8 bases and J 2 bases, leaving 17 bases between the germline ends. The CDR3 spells CASPAPQRLTDTQYF. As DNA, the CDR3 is TGTGCCAGCCCCGCCCCCCAGCGACTCACAGATACGCAGTATTTT.

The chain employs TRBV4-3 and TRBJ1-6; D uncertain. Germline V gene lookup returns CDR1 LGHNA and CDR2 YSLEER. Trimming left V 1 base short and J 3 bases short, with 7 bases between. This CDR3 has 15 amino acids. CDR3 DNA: TGCGCCAGCAGCCAAGGTGTACTCTATAATTCACCCCTCCACTTT. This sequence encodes CASSQGVLYNSPLHF.

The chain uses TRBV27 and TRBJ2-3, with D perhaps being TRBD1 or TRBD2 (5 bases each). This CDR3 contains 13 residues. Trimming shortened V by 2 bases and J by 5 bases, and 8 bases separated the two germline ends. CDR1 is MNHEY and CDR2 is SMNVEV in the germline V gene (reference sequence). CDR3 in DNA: TGTGCCAGCAGTTTACTGGGACGAGATACGCAGTATTTT. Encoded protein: CASSLLGRDTQYF.

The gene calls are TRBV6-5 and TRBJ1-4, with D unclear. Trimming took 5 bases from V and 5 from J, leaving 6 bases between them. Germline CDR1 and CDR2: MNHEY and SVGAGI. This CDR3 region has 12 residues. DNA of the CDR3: TGTGCCAGCAGTCGGGTGAATGAAAAACTGTTTTTT. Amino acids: CASSRVNEKLFF.